This T cell receptor beta chain was recovered during a study of glioma-infiltrating T cells (dated by TCRdb to the mid-2010s). General notes on the study: The study sequenced TCR alpha- and beta-chain repertoires from glioma tissue, from non-neoplastic brain tissue and from matched peripheral blood mononuclear cells. Each tissue-infiltrating repertoire was compared with the same patient's peripheral blood repertoire to measure divergence between tissue and blood T-cell populations. Three low-grade glioma patients, several primary glioblastoma patients, and three non-glioma patients who contributed non-neoplastic brain tissue made up the paired cohort. What the study reported, not specific to this receptor: Very few CDR3 sequences were shared between tissue and blood, attributed to high CDR3 diversity and limited sampling. VJ-independent divergence between tissue and blood was below expectation in non-neoplastic patients but above expectation in all gliomas, especially low-grade gliomas. Group comparisons were based on small numbers of patients: three non-neoplastic, three low-grade glioma and about eight glioblastoma patients.

The iRepertoire nested amplicon-rescue multiplex PCR (arm-PCR) platform was used to amplify TCR alpha and beta CDR3 regions from RNA. The input for one-step reverse transcription and amplification was about 100-400 ng of tissue mRNA or PBMC total RNA. Following bead purification, Illumina adapters were added through a secondary multiplex PCR, and the libraries were then gel-purified between 200 and 400 bp. The libraries contained internal 6-nucleotide barcodes that were used for demultiplexing. Sequencing of the libraries was done on an Illumina MiSeq using 2x220 or 2x250 nucleotide paired-end reads. Processing in the source paper ran as follows. Paired reads were merged with FLASH 1.2.11 and aligned to the GRCh37 human genome with BWA-MEM before extracting TRA and TRB reads. For V and J assignment, an IMGT-derived reference of cassette sequences and CDR3 motifs that included pseudogenes was used. Three-frame translation of reads was performed, and productive CDR3s were defined as those with a C...FGXG motif and no stop codons. A clonotype was defined as a unique combination of a V-J cassette pair and a CDR3 amino acid sequence. Hamming distance filtering was applied to reads, with thresholds set by the sequence error rate of each sample in mapped regions. The public reads were run again by TCRdb, first through fastp at Q25 and then through MiXCR, and only productive beta chains were kept. Rows are unified per CDR3 protein, each entry keeping the most common DNA and genes. The V and J calls, along with clone size, are taken from TCRdb and not from the paper's own processing. For this sample there are around 180,000 distinct CDR3 sequences; around 40% appear just once. Roughly 5.2% of the sample belongs to the ten largest clones.

Concerning this clonotype: Its antigen is still unknown. A junction boundary mismatches the germline segment, possibly from a read error.

There are 18 amino acids in the CDR3, from cysteine to phenylalanine inclusive. Only the CDR3 DNA is retained, 54 bases long and in frame from the first base. Looking up the germline V gene (reference sequence) yields CDR1 MNHEY and CDR2 SMNVEV. The TCR comes from a human donor with low-grade glioma or glioblastoma, undergoing nonglioma brain surgery, or in good health (not recorded which). The receptor chain draws on TRBV27 and TRBJ2-1, and perhaps TRBD1 as D gene, on 7 matching bases. The sequencing sample was made of glioma tissue, nonneoplastic brain tissue, or PBMCs (not recorded which). The CDR3 reads as follows: CASRYTGLPTGRYNVQFF. The DNA is as follows: TGTGCCAGCCGCTACACAGGGCTACCGACAGGGAGGTACAATGTGCAGTTCTTC.